Detailed here is one T cell receptor beta chain. The germline V and J ends were trimmed by 6 bases and 9 bases, with 12 bases remaining between them. Germline V gene lookup returns CDR1 MNHEY and CDR2 SVGAGI. The CDR3 covers 12 residues. Study processing details: The assay estimated nucleated cells by amplifying reference gene primers. Only in-frame clones appear in the TCRdb table, and some are missing; sequencing was by immunoSEQ multiplex PCR. V, J and clone size are taken as reported in that table, and D and trimming were inferred from the DNA itself. The top ten clones hold about 1.1% of a sample with about 190,000 clones, approximately 91% of them seen once. The data stem from a study of blood T cell repertoires in COVID-19. Study-level background: T cells, B-cell-depleted T cells, or PBMCs provided the cDNA or gDNA that served as material.

This chain joins TRBV6-5 and TRBJ2-1; the D gene is possibly TRBD2 (5 bases). The sample was peripheral blood. The source is a young man with acute or convalescent COVID-19. The CDR3 sequence: CASRQLRGEQFF. The CDR3 nucleotides are TGTGCCAGCAGGCAACTCCGGGGTGAGCAGTTCTTC.